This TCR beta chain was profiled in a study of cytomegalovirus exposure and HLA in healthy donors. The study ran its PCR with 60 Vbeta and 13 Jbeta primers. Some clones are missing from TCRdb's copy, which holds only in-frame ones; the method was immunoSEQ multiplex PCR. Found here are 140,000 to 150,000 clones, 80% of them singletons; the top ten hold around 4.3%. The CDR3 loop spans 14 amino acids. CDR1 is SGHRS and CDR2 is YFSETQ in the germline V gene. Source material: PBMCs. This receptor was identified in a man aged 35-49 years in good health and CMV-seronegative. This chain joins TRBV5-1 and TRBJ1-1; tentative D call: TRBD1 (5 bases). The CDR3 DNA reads TGCGCGACCAGAAGACAGCCGACGAACACTGAAGCTTTCTTT. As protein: CATRRQPTNTEAFF.